The sequence of this T cell receptor beta chain was determined in a study of regulatory T cells in long-lasting Graves disease. At the level of the study: Persistent Graves' disease required over 5 years of antithyroid drugs and positive TSH receptor antibodies. Study conclusions and caveats: The study found lower TCR diversity in persistent Graves' patients than in newly diagnosed ones.

Researchers made TCR beta libraries by using iRepertoire HTBI primers and running Arm-PCR on CDR3 regions. Each CDR3 protein is one row after TCRdb ran MiXCR on the multiplex PCR reads. The data contain some 420,000 distinct CDR3 sequences, under 25% of them singletons. Regarding time point: persistent/refractory GD, antithyroid drugs over 5 years with positive TRAb. Construction of the TCR library relied on RNA isolated from PBMCs. This clonotype showed up many times. What it binds is unknown. V dropped 6 bases and J dropped 5; count of bases not matched to a gene: 3. Germline V gene sequence: CDR1 SQVTM, CDR2 ANQGSEA. The CDR3 totals 13 residues.

The V gene is TRBV29-1, the J gene TRBJ1-4; 10 bases match TRBD1. This clonotype was obtained from a female donor with Graves disease. The material sequenced was peripheral blood mononuclear cells (PBMCs), taken when the disease was refractory, from a patient treated with antithyroid drugs. This CDR3 is CSVEGQGNEKLFF. For the CDR3, the DNA is TGCAGCGTGGAGGGACAGGGGAATGAAAAACTGTTTTTT.